The rows below give T cell receptor beta chains drawn from one sample of a study of regulatory T cells in long-lasting Graves disease. Each CDR3 protein gets one entry after TCRdb re-called the multiplex PCR reads with MiXCR. Counted here are 380,000 or so distinct CDR3 sequences, around 16% occurring once; the ten biggest clones make up roughly 21%. The same data also contributed to another study, on T cells in Graves' hyperthyroidism and ophthalmopathy.

The sample consisted of peripheral blood mononuclear cells (PBMCs), taken at new diagnosis, from a patient treated with antithyroid drugs. These receptors were collected from a woman aged 18-29 years with Graves disease. Both conserved end residues are part of each CDR3. D genes are given only for firm matches. Only part of the rows carry a size: once, few, many, or a class if the clone is expanded.

clone_size: many
j_call: TRBJ2-7
v_call: TRBV28
d_call: NA
cdr3_aa: CASSLVRDEQYF
cdr3_nt: TGTGCCAGCAGCTTAGTAAGGGACGAGCAGTACTTC

clone_size: many
j_call: TRBJ1-4
v_call: TRBV2
d_call: NA
cdr3_aa: CASSWRGGDEKLFF
cdr3_nt: TGTGCCAGCTCCTGGCGGGGCGGAGATGAAAAACTGTTTTTT

clone_size: few
j_call: TRBJ1-5
v_call: TRBV19
d_call: TRBD1
cdr3_aa: CASRSGTGFSNQPQHF
cdr3_nt: TGTGCCAGTAGATCCGGGACAGGGTTTAGCAATCAGCCCCAGCATTTT

clone_size: few
j_call: TRBJ1-6
v_call: TRBV18
d_call: TRBD1
cdr3_aa: CASSVGTGVRSPLHF
cdr3_nt: TGTGCCAGCTCAGTGGGGACAGGGGTAAGGTCACCCCTCCACTTT

clone_size: many
j_call: TRBJ1-3
v_call: TRBV18
d_call: NA
cdr3_aa: CASSPSIPGFSGNTIYF
cdr3_nt: TGTGCCAGCTCACCAAGTATTCCGGGATTCTCTGGAAACACCATATATTTT

clone_size: few
j_call: TRBJ2-7
v_call: TRBV18
d_call: TRBD1
cdr3_aa: CASSRPPGQGAHEQYF
cdr3_nt: TGTGCCAGCTCACGGCCGCCGGGACAGGGGGCCCACGAGCAGTACTTC

clone_size: NA
j_call: TRBJ2-7
v_call: TRBV29-1
d_call: TRBD1
cdr3_aa: CSVKGQGLSYEQYF
cdr3_nt: TGCAGCGTCAAAGGACAGGGTTTATCCTACGAGCAGTACTTC

clone_size: many
j_call: TRBJ2-7
v_call: TRBV28
d_call: TRBD1
cdr3_aa: CASSPGTGDYEQYF
cdr3_nt: TGTGCCAGCAGTCCCGGGACAGGGGACTACGAGCAGTACTTC

clone_size: NA
j_call: TRBJ1-1
v_call: TRBV10-2
d_call: NA
cdr3_aa: CASSATGSAEAFF
cdr3_nt: TGCGCCAGCAGTGCGACAGGATCAGCTGAAGCTTTCTTT

clone_size: many
j_call: TRBJ2-7
v_call: TRBV28
d_call: NA
cdr3_aa: CASSLMEYEQYF
cdr3_nt: TGTGCCAGCAGCTTGATGGAGTACGAGCAGTACTTC

clone_size: many
j_call: TRBJ1-4
v_call: TRBV6-5
d_call: TRBD1
cdr3_aa: CASSYQGTGAREKLFF
cdr3_nt: TGTGCCAGCAGTTACCAGGGGACAGGGGCGCGGGAAAAACTGTTTTTT